This TCR beta chain was obtained from a study of quantifying T cell responses using KT2 cells. Study at large: TCR alpha and beta constant-region primers primed reverse transcription of RNA. Findings and caveats of the study: KT2 sequence counts showed saturation when very many KT2 cells were spiked in. At about one KT2 cell per 100,000 PBMC, KT2 sequences were still detected.

Each cDNA got a UMI-containing oligo ligated at its 3' end. The first PCR ran about 4 cycles with an equimolar RC1.1 and RC1.2 beta primer mix. One entry per CDR3 protein, called by TCRdb with MiXCR from the UMI-ligation and nested PCR reads. The data contain tens of thousands of distinct CDR3 sequences, 6% to 8% of them singletons. Unfractionated PBMC were spiked with known numbers of KT2 clone cells. KT2 cells were mixed with fixed PBMC numbers at varying ratios. This clonotype was found many times. Its antigen is not identified. J lost 7 bases, V lost 5 bases, and 9 bases had no gene match. The CDR3 extends over 17 amino acids. CDR1 is SGHNT, CDR2 YENEEA, per germline.

The chain combines TRBV11-3 with TRBJ2-1; TRBD2 agrees at 15 bases. The specimen sequenced was PBMCs spiked with cells of the T cell clone KT2. The source is a human donor. The DNA of the CDR3 is TGTGCCAGCAGCCCCTGGACTAGCGGGAGGGCCTGGAATGAGCAGTTCTTC. This translates into CASSPWTSGRAWNEQFF.